This TCR beta chain comes out of a study of identical twins. Template switching created a universal primer site, and the cDNA included unique molecular identifiers. TCRdb reprocessed the 5' RACE reads via MiXCR and lists one record per CDR3 protein. Of around 370,000 distinct CDR3 sequences listed, approximately 8.8% were seen once; the top ten hold 7.5% to 9.5%. CDR3 length: 14 residues. V lost 4 bases and J lost 6; bases outside the gene matches: 7. Germline V gene lookup returns CDR1 SGHAT and CDR2 FQNNGV. Notes on the study in general: There was an excess of low generation probability in the out-of-frame alpha sequences that twins shared. Invariant cells of the MAIT and iNKT types might have partly distorted the zero-insertion analyses.

This clonotype was seen a few times. Its target is unknown. This TCR derives from a woman aged 45-60 years in good health. Input material: naive T cells sorted from blood. This chain uses TRBV11-2 with TRBJ2-5, with 8 bases that match TRBD1. The CDR3 loop reads CASSSQGARKTQYF. CDR3 DNA sequence: TGTGCCAGCAGCTCCCAGGGGGCGCGGAAGACCCAGTACTTC.